Here is one T cell receptor beta chain with its context. PCR amplification relied on 60 Vbeta primers (plus 13 Jbeta primers). The repertoire was sequenced with immunoSEQ multiplex PCR; TCRdb's copy has only in-frame clones and lacks some. This sample has roughly 140,000 clones; 80% occur once, and the top ten carry almost 7%. V shed 1 base and J 2 bases; nucleotides not matched to a gene: 8. The CDR3 spans 16 residues. Germline CDR1 is SGHTA and CDR2 is FQGNSA. The data derive from a study of cytomegalovirus exposure and HLA in healthy donors. The receptor was derived from a man aged 40-55 years in good health and CMV-seropositive. The chain is built from TRBV7-2 and TRBJ2-7, with 7 nucleotides matching TRBD2. The sequencing input was PBMCs. The CDR3 spells CASSLGRGTTPYEQYF. CDR3 coding DNA: TGTGCCAGCAGCTTAGGTCGGGGGACTACCCCCTACGAGCAGTACTTC.